The 20 T cell receptor beta chains below come from one sample, sequenced in a study of cytomegalovirus exposure and HLA in healthy donors. Here immunoSEQ multiplex PCR was the method, and the copy in TCRdb shows in-frame clones only, minus some. The data hold hundreds of thousands of clones, with roughly 88% observed a single time. Specimen: PBMCs. These receptors all stem from a woman aged 18 to 35 in good health and CMV-seronegative.

CDR3: CASSEGPSYEQYF. CDR3 bases: TGTGCCAGCAGTGAAGGGCCCTCCTACGAGCAGTACTTC. This sequence joins TRBV6-1 and TRBJ2-7; no clear D. The CDR3 consists of 13 residues. V lost 1 base and J lost 0, with 4 bases in between. In germline, CDR1 is MNHNS, CDR2 SASEGT.

Remarks on this clone: Germline and junction disagree at one end, which may indicate a read error. This chain uses TRBV5-4 with TRBJ1-6, with D hard to call. The CDR3 is made up of 12 amino acids. The V gene's germline CDR1 is SGHNT and CDR2 YYREEE (reference sequence). CDR3 coding DNA: TGTGCCAGCAGCTTGTTGGGAGCTCCTAAAGACTTT. Amino acid sequence: CASSLLGAPKDF.

The V gene is TRBV28, the J gene TRBJ1-6, with D perhaps TRBD1 (6 bases). The germline V gene has CDR1 MDHEN and CDR2 SYDVKM. The ends were cut back, 10 bases at V and 11 bases at J, with 24 bases in the middle. This CDR3 region has 15 residues. DNA of the CDR3: TGTGCCACCGCGACAGGCGGTTCGGGTTTTGCACCCCTCCACTTT. This sequence encodes CATATGGSGFAPLHF.

This chain joins TRBV6-1 and TRBJ1-5; D remains ambiguous. The CDR3 contains 15 residues. The germline V gene has CDR1 MNHNS and CDR2 SASEGT. The V gene lost 4 bases and the J gene lost 2 bases, with 12 bases spanning the gap. The CDR3 here is CASSVVRSGNQPQHF. The CDR3 DNA follows: TGTGCCAGCAGTGTGGTTAGAAGCGGCAATCAGCCCCAGCATTTT.

CDR3 protein: CASSLATSGYEQYF. CDR3 nucleotide sequence: TGTGCCAGCAGCTTAGCAACTAGCGGGTACGAGCAGTACTTC. The chain uses TRBV11-2 and TRBJ2-7, with TRBD2 matching over 9 bases. The CDR3 contains 14 residues. V lost 1 base to trimming and J lost 4 bases; unmatched junction nucleotides: 2. In germline, CDR1 is SGHAT, CDR2 FQNNGV.

The chain carries TRBV5-1 and TRBJ2-2, with TRBD2 matching 11 bases. The germline V gene has CDR1 SGHRS and CDR2 YFSETQ. This CDR3 has 17 amino acids. V lost 2 bases, J lost 6 bases, and 9 bases stayed unmatched. CDR3 loop: CASSFYATSGSSGELFF. The CDR3, as DNA: TGCGCCAGCAGCTTTTACGCCACTAGCGGGAGTTCCGGGGAGCTGTTTTTT.

This clone is a singleton in its sample. This chain joins TRBV27 and TRBJ2-7, with 8 nucleotides matching TRBD1. Germline CDR1 is MNHEY and CDR2 is SMNVEV (reference sequence). Germline trimming cut 4 bases from V and 6 bases from J; bases unmatched to any gene: 8. The CDR3 is 14 residues long. The CDR3 region is CASSSQLDRAEQYF. In DNA, the CDR3 is TGTGCCAGCAGTTCCCAGTTGGACAGGGCCGAGCAGTACTTC.

V and J are TRBV5-1 and TRBJ2-7, with D perhaps TRBD2 (6 bases). The CDR3 extends over 14 amino acids. CDR1 and CDR2 (germline): SGHRS, YFSETQ. Between the trimmed V and J ends, which lost 5 bases and 0 bases, there was a span of 12 bases. The CDR3 sequence: CASSRDSGSYEQYF. The CDR3 DNA is TGCGCCAGCAGTAGAGATAGCGGCTCCTACGAGCAGTACTTC.

The V call is TRBV18, the J call TRBJ1-2; D may be TRBD1 (6 bases). Germline CDR1 reads KGHSH; CDR2 reads LQKENI. CDR3 size: 13 residues. V gave up 3 bases and J gave up 8 bases, with 13 bases separating them. CDR3: CASSPDRTGGYTF. CDR3 nucleotide sequence: TGTGCCAGCTCACCTGACAGGACTGGGGGCTACACCTTC.

The chain has TRBV20-1 and TRBJ1-1; D not certain. Looked up from germline, CDR1 is DFQATT and CDR2 is SNEGSKA (reference sequence). The germline V and J ends were trimmed by 3 bases and 6 bases, with 8 bases remaining between them. The CDR3 is 11 amino acids. The CDR3 DNA reads as TGCAGTGCTAGTTCCTTTTCTGAAGCTTTCTTT. It encodes CSASSFSEAFF.

The chain is built from TRBV27 and TRBJ2-3, with 9 bases aligning to TRBD2. J gave up 1 base and V 4 bases, and 9 bases lay outside the gene matches. From germline, CDR1 is MNHEY and CDR2 SMNVEV (reference sequence). The CDR3 has 17 amino acids. The CDR3 DNA sequence: TGTGCCAGCAGTTCCCGCGGGGGGGCCCTCGGCACAGATACGCAGTATTTT. This encodes CASSSRGGALGTDTQYF.

This rearrangement joins TRBV7-3 to TRBJ2-2; 8 bases map to TRBD1. V gave up 5 bases and J gave up 1 base; unmatched junction bases: 9. Germline CDR1 reads SGHTA; CDR2 reads FQGTGA. The CDR3 has 17 residues. CDR3 coding DNA: TGTGCCAGCAGCCCATTGGCGGACAGGGAGAACACCGGGGAGCTGTTTTTT. Protein: CASSPLADRENTGELFF.

The J gene is TRBJ1-2, the V gene TRBV19; D remains unclear. V lost 3 bases to trimming and J lost 4 bases, with 9 bases between them. The CDR3 is 13 amino acids. Per germline, CDR1 LNHDA and CDR2 SQIVND (reference sequence). The CDR3 DNA reads as TGTGCCAGTAGTATTCAGGCCCGCTATGGCTACACCTTC. It is translated as CASSIQARYGYTF.

This chain joins TRBV7-9 and TRBJ1-1; tentatively, D is TRBD1 (5 bases). The V end lost 1 base, the J end lost 2 bases, and 8 bases lay between the germline ends. There are 14 residues in the CDR3. Germline assignment: CDR1 SEHNR and CDR2 FQNEAQ (reference sequence). DNA for the CDR3: TGTGCCAGCAGCTTAGGACAGTTTAACACTGAAGCTTTCTTT. Its translation is CASSLGQFNTEAFF.

J is TRBJ1-2 and V is TRBV7-2, with D maybe TRBD1 (5 bases). The V gene's germline CDR1 is SGHTA and CDR2 FQGNSA. The CDR3 length is 16 residues. The V end lost 5 bases, the J end lost 4 bases, and 20 bases lay between the germline ends. CDR3 amino acids: CASSPTGGAAFYGYTF. As DNA, the CDR3 is TGTGCCAGCAGCCCGACCGGAGGGGCGGCGTTCTATGGCTACACCTTC. Full variable domain (outside the CDR3, taken from reference TRBV7-2 and TRBJ1-2): GAGVSQSPSNKVTEKGKDVELRCDPISGHTALYWYRQSLGQGLEFLIYFQGNSAPDKSGLPSDRFSAERTGGSVSTLTIQRTQQEDSAVYLCASSPTGGAAFYGYTFGSGTRLTVV.

With respect to this clone: This same CDR3 is encoded by further DNA sequences in the sample. This rearrangement joins TRBV27 to TRBJ1-5; no reliable D call. Trimming removed 5 bases from V and 7 bases from J, with 9 bases in between. CDR1 and CDR2 (germline): MNHEY, SMNVEV (reference sequence). The CDR3 covers 12 residues. The chain's CDR3 is CASSPPGQPQHF. Here the CDR3 DNA reads TGTGCCAGCAGTCCCCCTGGCCAGCCCCAGCATTTT.

The chain's CDR3 is CASSSRGTLSSYEQYF. Written as DNA, the CDR3 is TGTGCCAGCAGCTCTAGAGGGACTCTTAGCTCCTACGAGCAGTACTTC. The chain recombines TRBV9 with TRBJ2-7; the D gene is possibly TRBD2 (6 bases). Germline V gene data show CDR1 as SGDLS and CDR2 as YYNGEE. V lost 4 bases and J lost 0, with 17 bases in between. The CDR3 is 16 residues long.

This clone appeared once. The chain joins TRBV10-3 to TRBJ2-1, with 9 bases identical to TRBD1. The germline CDR1 and CDR2 sequences are ENHRY and SYGVKD. The V segment lost 6 bases and the J segment 3 bases; nucleotides outside the gene matches: 6. This CDR3 spans 15 amino acids. The CDR3 is CAISAETGGYNEQFF. The CDR3 DNA is TGTGCCATCAGCGCTGAGACAGGGGGCTACAATGAGCAGTTCTTC.

This clone was seen more than once but under ten times. The genes are TRBV6-4 and TRBJ2-2; D possibly corresponds to TRBD1 (6 bases). Germline V gene data show CDR1 as MRHNA and CDR2 as SNTAGT. V dropped 6 bases and J dropped 5 bases, with 13 bases sitting between them. This CDR3 has 14 amino acids. CDR3 nucleotides: TGTGCCAGCAGCAGGGGACCCACTACCGGGGAGCTGTTTTTT. Protein product: CASSRGPTTGELFF.

This chain links TRBV30 with TRBJ1-3; 7 bases agree with TRBD1. Germline CDR1 and CDR2: GTSNPN and SVGIG (reference sequence). The J segment lost 4 bases and the V segment lost 0 bases, leaving 6 bases of the junction unmatched. The CDR3 has 15 amino acids. This CDR3 reads CAWSVMGQKGNTIYF. CDR3 coding DNA: TGTGCCTGGAGTGTGATGGGACAGAAAGGAAACACCATATATTTT. Filled out from reference TRBV30 and TRBJ1-3, the complete variable domain reads SQTIHQWPATLVQPVGSPLSLECTVEGTSNPNLYWYRQAAGRGLQLLFYSVGIGQISSEVPQNLSASRPQDRQFILSSKKLLLSDSGFYLCAWSVMGQKGNTIYFGEGSWLTVV.